The clone carrying this TCR beta chain was counted between two and nine times. Since no conserved phenylalanine or tryptophan closes the CDR3, a read error is the likely cause. The limits of the CDR3 on the DNA are not certain, so only TCRdb's listed CDR3 is given. The record originates from a study of low-dose radiotherapy and immunotherapy resistance in tumors. As for the study in general: Aspirin 300 mg was given orally each day for four cycles from cycle 1 day 1.

TRAV- and TRBV-specific primers were used for first-strand cDNA, which covered alpha and beta chains. Over around 19 PCR cycles, TCRs were amplified from a constant-region primer and V-primer adapter. MiXCR, applied by TCRdb to the reads, yields one record per CDR3 protein. This table holds about 35,000 distinct CDR3 sequences, less than 25% found once. Time point meaning: after trial treatment. Treatment described: LDRT plus nivolumab, ipilimumab, low-dose cyclophosphamide and aspirin (RACIN trial). The germline gives CDR1 MDHEN, CDR2 SYDVKM. The CDR3 has 15 residues if both end residues are counted.

The rearrangement links TRBV28 to TRBJ2-2; no check of the table's D call, TRBD1, against the DNA was made. Specimen: PBMCs, collected after low-dose radiotherapy plus immunotherapy. The clonotype was recovered from a female donor with ovarian cancer. CDR3 loop: CASSPADRAGELFFL.